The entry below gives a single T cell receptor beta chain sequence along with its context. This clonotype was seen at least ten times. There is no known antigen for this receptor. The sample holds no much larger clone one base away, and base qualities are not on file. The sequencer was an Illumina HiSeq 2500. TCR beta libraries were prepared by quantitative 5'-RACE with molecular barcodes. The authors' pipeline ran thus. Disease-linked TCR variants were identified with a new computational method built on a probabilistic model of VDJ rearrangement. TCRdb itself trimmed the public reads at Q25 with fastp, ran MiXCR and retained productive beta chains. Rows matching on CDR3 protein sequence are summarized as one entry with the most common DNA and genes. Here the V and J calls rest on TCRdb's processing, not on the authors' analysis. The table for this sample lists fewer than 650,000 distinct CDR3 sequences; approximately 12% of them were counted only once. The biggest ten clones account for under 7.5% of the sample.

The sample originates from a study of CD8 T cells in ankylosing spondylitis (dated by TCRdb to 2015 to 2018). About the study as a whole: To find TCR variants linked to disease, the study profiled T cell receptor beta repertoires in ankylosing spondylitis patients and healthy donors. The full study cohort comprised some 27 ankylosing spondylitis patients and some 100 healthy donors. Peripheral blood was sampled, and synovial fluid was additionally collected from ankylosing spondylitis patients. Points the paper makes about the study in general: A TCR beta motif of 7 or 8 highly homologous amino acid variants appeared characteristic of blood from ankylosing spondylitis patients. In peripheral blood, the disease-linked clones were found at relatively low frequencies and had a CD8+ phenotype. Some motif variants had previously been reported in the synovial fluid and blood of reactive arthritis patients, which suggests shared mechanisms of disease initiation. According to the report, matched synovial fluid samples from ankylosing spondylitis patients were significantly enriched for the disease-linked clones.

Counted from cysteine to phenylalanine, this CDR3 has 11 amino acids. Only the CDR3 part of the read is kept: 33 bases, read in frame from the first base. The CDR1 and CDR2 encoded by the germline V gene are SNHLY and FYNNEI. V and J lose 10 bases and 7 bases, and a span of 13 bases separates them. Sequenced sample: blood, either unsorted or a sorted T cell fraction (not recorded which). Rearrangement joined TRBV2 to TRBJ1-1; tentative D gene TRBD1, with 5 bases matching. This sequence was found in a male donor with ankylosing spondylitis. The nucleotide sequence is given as TGTGCCACCCACGAGGGGCATGAAGCTTTCTTT. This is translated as CATHEGHEAFF.